The 18 T cell receptor beta chains below come from one sample, sequenced in a study of T cell clusters in autoimmune cytopenias. Multiplex touch-down PCR amplified TRB using TRB-A and TRB-B pools in one tube. From its re-call of the multiplex PCR reads, TCRdb lists each CDR3 protein once, without DNA. The listing contains 6,000 to 6,500 distinct CDR3 sequences. Some 34,000 genome equivalents of blood DNA were amplified for TRB. This same sample was also part of a study on T cell repertoires in aging, cancer and after chemotherapy.

The sample taken for sequencing was peripheral blood. The receptors here all came from a human donor in good health.

This clonotype is labeled medium-sized based on frequency. This chain links TRBV11-3 with TRBJ2-5. CDR1 and CDR2 from the germline V gene are SGHNT and YENEEA. The CDR3 runs 14 residues. CDR3 sequence: CASSFELASETQYF.

This sequence joins TRBV4-1 and TRBJ1-3. Germline CDR1 and CDR2: MGHRA and YSYEKL. This CDR3 is built from 13 residues. The CDR3 region is CASSQEWGYTIYF.

This clonotype is medium-sized by frequency. The CDR3 protein is CASSSGQFSNQPQHF. The rearrangement links TRBV6-5 to TRBJ1-5; without DNA, the TCRdb call of TRBD1 cannot be checked. Germline assignment: CDR1 MNHEY and CDR2 SVGAGI. The CDR3 totals 15 residues.

The chain uses TRBV27 and TRBJ2-1. Germline values: CDR1 MNHEY, CDR2 SMNVEV (reference sequence). The length of the CDR3 is 12 residues. CDR3 region: CASSLDYNEQFF.

This clonotype is classed as medium-sized (0.01 to 0.1%) by frequency. The chain recombines TRBV6-5 with TRBJ1-4. Germline V lookup: CDR1 MNHEY, CDR2 SVGAGI. The CDR3 runs to 14 residues. The CDR3 reads CASARRTTNEKLFF.

The chain employs TRBV6-2 or TRBV6-3 and TRBJ1-2. Germline V gene data show CDR1 as MNHEY and CDR2 as SVGEGT. The CDR3 sequence is 14 residues long. The CDR3 protein is CASSYGRSAYGYTF.

This clonotype is labeled medium-sized based on frequency. The chain carries TRBV29-1 and TRBJ2-1. The CDR3 totals 11 residues. Germline assignment: CDR1 SQVTM and CDR2 ANQGSEA. CDR3: CSVEDFFEQFF.

This chain uses TRBV5-4 with TRBJ1-5. The CDR3 totals 15 residues. Germline CDR1 is SGHNT and CDR2 is YYREEE (reference sequence). The CDR3 sequence is CASSLAGERNQPQHF.

By frequency, this clonotype registers medium-sized. The V call is TRBV7-6, the J call TRBJ2-7; TCRdb designates TRBD1, a call that cannot be tested without DNA. CDR1 and CDR2 from the germline V gene are SGHVS and FNYEAQ. The CDR3 is made up of 15 amino acids. The CDR3 reads CASSLGNREFNEQYF.

The chain has TRBV6-5 and TRBJ1-5; TCRdb outputs TRBD1, but without DNA this stays unchecked. Germline CDR1 reads MNHEY; CDR2 reads SVGAGI. This CDR3 has 15 residues. The CDR3 sequence: CASSGGYMGNQPQHF.

By frequency, this clonotype is medium-sized (0.01 to 0.1%). The chain employs TRBV6-1 and TRBJ2-7. The germline V gene encodes CDR1 MNHNS and CDR2 SASEGT. CDR3 length: 11 amino acids. The CDR3 protein is CASSVSYEQYF.

This chain joins TRBV27 and TRBJ1-2; TCRdb gives TRBD1 as the D gene, but with no DNA this cannot be confirmed. Per germline, CDR1 MNHEY and CDR2 SMNVEV (reference sequence). The CDR3 runs to 13 residues. The CDR3 is CASSLYRGAGYTF.

The chain recombines TRBV5-4 with TRBJ2-5; with no DNA, the TCRdb D assignment of TRBD1 cannot be verified. This CDR3 is built from 17 residues. The germline gives CDR1 SGHNT, CDR2 YYREEE (reference sequence). The CDR3 sequence is CASSTPEGTAEQETQYF.

The chain couples TRBV10-3 to TRBJ2-7; TCRdb reports TRBD2, a call that lacks DNA to check it against. The germline V gene encodes CDR1 ENHRY and CDR2 SYGVKD. CDR3 length: 16 residues. CDR3 amino acids: CAISERGLAGGHEQYF.

This clonotype shows up as medium-sized by frequency. The chain joins TRBV19 to TRBJ2-3. The CDR3 has 14 residues. Germline CDR1 LNHDA, CDR2 SQIVND (reference sequence). CDR3 loop: CASSIPTATDTQYF.

The CDR3 sequence is CASSWGGAEAFF. The rearrangement links TRBV5-4 to TRBJ1-1; the D call of TRBD1 rests on TCRdb alone, since no DNA is present to check it. CDR1 is SGHNT and CDR2 is YYREEE in the germline V gene (reference sequence). The CDR3 is made up of 12 amino acids.

Judged by frequency, this clonotype is medium-sized (0.01 to 0.1%). The chain is built from TRBV6-5 and TRBJ2-1; no DNA is available, so the TRBD2 call from TCRdb remains unchecked. The CDR3 contains 18 residues. Germline V CDR1 and CDR2: MNHEY, SVGAGI. CDR3: CASSYHPKTSGGVGEQFF.

This clonotype is called medium-sized based on its frequency. The chain carries TRBV11-3 and TRBJ2-3; TCRdb's D call of TRBD1 is untestable without DNA. CDR1 and CDR2 from the germline V gene are SGHNT and YENEEA. The CDR3 spans 14 residues. The CDR3 spells CASSDRGGTDTQYF.